The rows below give T cell receptor beta chains drawn from one sample of a study of T cells in Graves' hyperthyroidism and ophthalmopathy. TCRdb passed the multiplex PCR reads through MiXCR, listing each CDR3 protein once. The sample carries approximately 640,000 distinct CDR3 sequences, approximately 15% recorded once. Sequencing used blood. These receptors all come from a man aged 45-65 years with Graves' hyperthyroidism. CDR3s include the opening cysteine and the closing phenylalanine or tryptophan. A D gene is named only where the DNA matches it firmly. A row's size may be missing; if present it is once, few, many or a size class.

. | . | TRBJ2-7 | TRBV20-1 | TGCAGTGCTAGAGACCCCCCCCGCTCCTACGAGCAGTACTTC | CSARDPPRSYEQYF
many | . | TRBJ1-5 | TRBV7-9 | TGTGCCAGCAGCTTAGAGCAGAATCAGCCCCAGCATTTT | CASSLEQNQPQHF
few | . | TRBJ1-5 | TRBV30 | TGTGCCTGGAGTGCGCTAGGGGGGGAGCAGCCCCAGCATTTT | CAWSALGGEQPQHF
many | . | TRBJ1-1 | TRBV29-1 | TGCAGCGTTGAAGATCCTGGCGGAGGGATGAACACTGAAGCTTTCTTT | CSVEDPGGGMNTEAFF
many | TRBD1 | TRBJ2-3 | TRBV5-1 | TGCGCCAGCAGCCTGGACAGGGTGGCAGATACGCAGTATTTT | CASSLDRVADTQYF
few | TRBD1 | TRBJ1-6 | TRBV6-5 | TGTGCCAGCAGTTACCGGGGGACAGGGGTTAGAAATTCACCCCTCCACTTT | CASSYRGTGVRNSPLHF
few | . | TRBJ2-3 | TRBV5-1 | TGCGCCAGCAGCTTGGTCGGGACCCTCCTCACAGATACGCAGTATTTT | CASSLVGTLLTDTQYF
many | . | TRBJ2-7 | TRBV28 | TGTGCCAGCAACTCGCCCCGGACAGCCATGGGCTACGAGCAGTACTTC | CASNSPRTAMGYEQYF
many | TRBD2 | TRBJ2-2 | TRBV11-2 | TGTGCCAGCAGGACTCTAGCGGGAGCAGTAAGGGAGCTGTTTTTT | CASRTLAGAVRELFF
many | . | TRBJ2-1 | TRBV2 | TGTGCCAGCAGTGCCGAGCCCATGGACAATGAGCAGTTCTTC | CASSAEPMDNEQFF
many | TRBD1 | TRBJ2-7 | TRBV28 | TGTGCCAGCAGTGAAGCCCCAGGGGGTCCCACCTACGAGCAGTACTTC | CASSEAPGGPTYEQYF
many | . | TRBJ2-7 | TRBV28 | TGTGCCAGCAGCTTGGCAGGGAGCTACGAGCAGTACTTC | CASSLAGSYEQYF
few | . | TRBJ2-5 | TRBV28 | TGTGCCAGCAGTTGGGACCTCGGAGAGACCCAGTGCTTC | CASSWDLGETQCF
. | . | TRBJ2-3 | TRBV3-1 | TGTGCCAGCAGCCAAGATAGCTACACAGATACGCAGTATTTT | CASSQDSYTDTQYF
many | . | TRBJ2-1 | TRBV6-1 | TGTGCCACCACACGAGGCGGAGGATGGAGCTCCTACAATGAGCAGTTCTTC | CATTRGGGWSSYNEQFF
. | . | TRBJ2-5 | TRBV9 | TGTGCCAGCAGCGTATATGAGCTGGGAGAGACCCAGTACTTC | CASSVYELGETQYF
many | TRBD1 | TRBJ1-1 | TRBV12-3/TRBV12-4 | TGTGCCAGCACCGAGAACAGGGGTGGGAACACTGAAGCTTTCTTT | CASTENRGGNTEAFF
many | . | TRBJ2-3 | TRBV28 | TGTGCCAGCAGTTCCACTAGGACAGGCACAGATACGCAGTATTTT | CASSSTRTGTDTQYF
many | TRBD2 | TRBJ2-7 | TRBV20-1 | TGCAGTGCTAGTTTGGCGGGGGGGGTGGATTACGAGCAGTACTTC | CSASLAGGVDYEQYF
many | TRBD1 | TRBJ1-1 | TRBV5-1 | TGCGCCAGCAGCCTCGGGCCGGGACAGGTAACTGAAGCTTTCTTT | CASSLGPGQVTEAFF
. | . | TRBJ1-2 | TRBV19 | TGTGCCACCTCCGACACGTTCTATGGCTACACCTTC | CATSDTFYGYTF
few | TRBD1 | TRBJ2-1 | TRBV24-1 | TGTGCCACCAGTGACTCGGGGACAGAACCGGATGAGCAGTTCTTC | CATSDSGTEPDEQFF
. | . | TRBJ1-6 | TRBV27 | TGTGCCAGCAGTTCTACAGGGCCGTCACCCCTCCACTTT | CASSSTGPSPLHF
many | . | TRBJ2-7 | TRBV28 | TGTGCCAGCACCACCCAAACCTACGAGCAGTACTTC | CASTTQTYEQYF
few | . | TRBJ2-7 | TRBV27 | TGTGCCAGCAGTTTCCGAGGGGGGTACAGACCCTACGAGCAGTACTTC | CASSFRGGYRPYEQYF
many | . | TRBJ2-7 | TRBV10-3 | TGTGCCATCAGTGAGTCGGAGTTTTACGAGCAGTACTTC | CAISESEFYEQYF
. | TRBD1 | TRBJ1-2 | TRBV18 | TGTGCCAGCTCACCGGCGGGACAGGGGGCTGGCTACACCTTC | CASSPAGQGAGYTF
. | . | TRBJ1-2 | TRBV15 | TGTGCCACCAGCAGAGAGGAGGGGTCCGAGAGCTACACCTTC | CATSREEGSESYTF
few | . | TRBJ2-2 | TRBV19 | TGTGCCAGTAGGGTAGACAGCGCGAACACCGGGGAGCTGTTTTTT | CASRVDSANTGELFF
many | . | TRBJ1-1 | TRBV24-1 | TGTGCCACCAGTGATCAGGGGAGCACTGAAGCTTTCTTT | CATSDQGSTEAFF
many | . | TRBJ2-3 | TRBV4-1 | TGCGCCAGCAGCCAACCAGGGCTGCCGAGGGGAGATACGCAGTATTTT | CASSQPGLPRGDTQYF
many | . | TRBJ2-3 | TRBV29-1 | TGCAGCGTTGAATCTGGGCGCACAGATACGCAGTATTTT | CSVESGRTDTQYF
many | TRBD1 | TRBJ1-2 | TRBV27 | TGTGCCAGCAGTTCTGGGACAGGGGATGGCTACACCTTC | CASSSGTGDGYTF
many | . | TRBJ2-5 | TRBV27 | TGTGCCAGCAGTTTAAGGGGGAGGGGAGAGACCCAGTACTTC | CASSLRGRGETQYF
many | . | TRBJ2-7 | TRBV2 | TGTGCCAGCAATAGGCGCCCTACCTACGAGCAGTACTTC | CASNRRPTYEQYF
. | . | TRBJ2-3 | TRBV13 | TGTGCCAGCAGCTTAGGCCTAGAATGGAACACAGATACGCAGTATTTT | CASSLGLEWNTDTQYF
few | TRBD2 | TRBJ2-3 | TRBV20-1 | TGCAGTGCTAGAGTGGGACTAGCGGGAGCAGCAGATACGCAGTATTTT | CSARVGLAGAADTQYF
. | . | TRBJ2-1 | TRBV20-1 | TGCAGTGCTAGAGAGCCGACGGTTAATGAGCAGTTCTTC | CSAREPTVNEQFF
few | TRBD1 | TRBJ2-7 | TRBV20-1 | TGCAGTGCTAGATCCGGGACAGGGGTCGGCGAGCAGTACTTC | CSARSGTGVGEQYF
many | TRBD1 | TRBJ1-2 | TRBV20-1 | TGCAGTGCTAGACCCGGGCAGGGGGATGGCTACACCTTC | CSARPGQGDGYTF
many | TRBD2 | TRBJ2-5 | TRBV7-8 | TGTGCCAGCAGCACCCAGGGAGGGGTGGGGACCCAGTACTTC | CASSTQGGVGTQYF
many | . | TRBJ1-2 | TRBV20-1 | TGCAGTGCTAGTCACCTTGGAGCTAACTATGGCTACACCTTC | CSASHLGANYGYTF
many | TRBD1 | TRBJ1-3 | TRBV12-3/TRBV12-4 | TGTGCCAGCAGTTCACGTACAGGGGTCTCTGGAAACACCATATATTTT | CASSSRTGVSGNTIYF
. | . | TRBJ2-1 | TRBV28 | TGTGCCAGCAGTATACAGAGGGACAATGAGCAGTTCTTC | CASSIQRDNEQFF
. | . | TRBJ1-5 | TRBV2 | TGTGCCAGCAGTGAGTCGGACATAACTCAGCCCCAGCATTTT | CASSESDITQPQHF
. | . | TRBJ2-5 | TRBV6-9 | TGTGCCAGCAGTTACAGGTCGGAAAGGGGGGCCCAGTACTTC | CASSYRSERGAQYF
few | TRBD2 | TRBJ2-2 | TRBV5-1 | TGCGCCAGCAGCCAAGAACGACTAGCGGGAGGAGTGGTCACCGGGGAGCTGTTTTTT | CASSQERLAGGVVTGELFF
few | . | TRBJ2-7 | TRBV6-1 | TGTGCCAGCAGTGAAGCGCTTTACAACTACTACGAGCAGTACTTC | CASSEALYNYYEQYF
few | . | TRBJ2-7 | TRBV6-2/TRBV6-3 | TGTGCCAGCGGAGTTTGGGGGGCTCTCAACGAGCAGTACTTC | CASGVWGALNEQYF
few | . | TRBJ2-7 | TRBV7-2 | TGTGCCAGCAGCTTAGACTCAGGGGCTCTGCAGTACTTC | CASSLDSGALQYF